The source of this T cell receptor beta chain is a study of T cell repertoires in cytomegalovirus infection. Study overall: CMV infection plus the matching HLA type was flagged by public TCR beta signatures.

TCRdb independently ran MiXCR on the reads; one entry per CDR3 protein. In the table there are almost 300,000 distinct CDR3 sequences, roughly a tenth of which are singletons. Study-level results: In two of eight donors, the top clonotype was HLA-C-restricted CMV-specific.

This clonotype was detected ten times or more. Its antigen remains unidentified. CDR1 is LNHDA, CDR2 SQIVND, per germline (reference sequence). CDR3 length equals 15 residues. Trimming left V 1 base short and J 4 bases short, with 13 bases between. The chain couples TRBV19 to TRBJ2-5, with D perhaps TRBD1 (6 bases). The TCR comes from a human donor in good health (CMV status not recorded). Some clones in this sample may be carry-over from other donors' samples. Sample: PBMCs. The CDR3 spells CASSIVPRGRETQYF. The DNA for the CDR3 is TGTGCCAGTAGTATAGTTCCCAGGGGACGAGAGACCCAGTACTTC. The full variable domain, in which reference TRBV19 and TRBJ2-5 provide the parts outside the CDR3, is DGGITQSPKYLFRKEGQNVTLSCEQNLNHDAMYWYRQDPGQGLRLIYYSQIVNDFQKGDIAEGYSVSREKKESFPLTVTSAQKNPTAFYLCASSIVPRGRETQYFGPGTRLLVL.